These 7 T cell receptor beta chains were sequenced from one sample in a study of cytomegalovirus exposure and HLA in healthy donors. Primers for the PCR totalled 60 Vbeta and 13 Jbeta. The repertoire was sequenced with immunoSEQ multiplex PCR; TCRdb's copy has only in-frame clones and lacks some. The data contain 150,000 to 200,000 clones, roughly 80% of them singletons. The sequencing input was PBMCs. These receptors came from a middle-aged man in good health and CMV-seropositive.

This rearrangement joins TRBV4-3 to TRBJ2-3, with 8 bases that match TRBD2. This CDR3 region has 14 residues. CDR1 and CDR2 (germline): LGHNA, YSLEER. Trimming cost V 4 bases and J 5 bases; bases outside gene matches: 5. This chain's CDR3 is CASSRLAGEDTQYF. The CDR3 region has the DNA TGCGCCAGCAGCCGCCTAGCGGGCGAAGATACGCAGTATTTT.

V gene TRBV30 combines with J gene TRBJ2-7; tentative D call: TRBD1 (6 bases). The CDR3 sequence is 13 residues long. Germline V CDR1 and CDR2: GTSNPN, SVGIG (reference sequence). V lost 1 base, J lost 6 bases, and 13 bases lay in between. CDR3 coding DNA: TGTGCCTGGAGTGCCAGGGGTCGAGTCGAGCAGTACTTC. Its translation: CAWSARGRVEQYF.

The V call is TRBV18, the J call TRBJ1-1; TRBD1 might be the D (5 bases). Germline CDR1 KGHSH, CDR2 LQKENI. Trimming removed 6 bases at V and 8 bases at J, with 28 bases between. The CDR3 totals 17 residues. The CDR3 coding sequence is TGTGCCAGCTCCCCCCAAGGGGCCCCGGAAAGCGCGGTAGAAGCTTTCTTT. It codes for CASSPQGAPESAVEAFF. The entire variable domain, with the rest obtained from reference TRBV18 and TRBJ1-1, is as follows: NAGVMQNPRHLVRRRGQEARLRCSPMKGHSHVYWYRQLPEEGLKFMVYLQKENIIDESGMPKERFSAEFPKEGPSILRIQQVVRGDSAAYFCASSPQGAPESAVEAFFGQGTRLTVV.

This chain joins TRBV28 and TRBJ1-2; 7 nucleotides agree with TRBD1. The junction had 10 bases not matched to a gene; V was cut back by 7 bases and J by 2 bases. Germline assignment: CDR1 MDHEN and CDR2 SYDVKM. CDR3 size: 15 residues. This CDR3 reads CASTISGGGNYGYTF. DNA of the CDR3: TGTGCCAGCACCATATCAGGGGGAGGCAACTATGGCTACACCTTC.

This chain uses TRBV5-1 with TRBJ2-7; no definite D call. With 4 bases removed from V and 2 bases from J, the gap between germline ends came to 13 bases. This CDR3 is 14 amino acids long. In germline, CDR1 is SGHRS, CDR2 YFSETQ. The CDR3: CASSPLSATYEQYF. CDR3 sequence (DNA): TGCGCCAGCAGCCCCCTCAGCGCAACCTACGAGCAGTACTTC.

The genes are TRBV5-4 and TRBJ2-6; 9 nucleotides align to TRBD1. The CDR3 sequence is 18 residues long. Germline V gene sequence: CDR1 SGHNT, CDR2 YYREEE (reference sequence). The V segment lost 4 bases and the J segment 2 bases; nucleotides outside the gene matches: 10. In nucleotides, the CDR3 is TGTGCCAGCAGCCCCGGGACAGGGAGGGGGACTGGGGCCAACGTCCTGACTTTC. Protein: CASSPGTGRGTGANVLTF.

The chain joins TRBV19 to TRBJ2-1; 9 bases are shared with TRBD2. The CDR3 loop spans 16 amino acids. With 5 bases clipped from V and 8 bases from J, the junction kept 13 bases outside the gene matches. Germline values: CDR1 LNHDA, CDR2 SQIVND (reference sequence). The CDR3 DNA follows: TGTGCCAGTAGTTCCCGAGGCGGGAGGGCCATAGATGAGCAGTTCTTC. Translation: CASSSRGGRAIDEQFF.